These T cell receptor beta chains were read from a single sample in a study of blood T cells in healthy people across ages. TCRdb processed the 5' RACE reads anew with MiXCR; each CDR3 protein has one entry. The sample comprises nearly 800,000 distinct CDR3 sequences, approximately 53% of which are singletons, and roughly 24% rests with the top ten. The sequenced material came from blood. The receptors stem from a man between 35 and 55 years old in good health. The CDR3 runs from the conserved cysteine through the conserved F or W. A D gene is named only where the DNA matches it firmly. Size is stated for part of the rows, as once, few or many counts, or as a class when the clone is expanded.

>TRBJ2-7|TRBD1|TRBV29-1|NA
CSATPGTGNFEQYF
TGCAGCGCTACACCCGGGACAGGGAACTTCGAGCAGTACTTC
>TRBJ2-1|TRBD2|TRBV6-1|NA
CASSSDLGLAGTRAGRFF
TGTGCCAGCAGCTCAGACCTCGGACTAGCGGGGACCCGGGCGGGGAGGTTCTTC
>TRBJ1-1|NA|TRBV28|NA
CASSLLGGARAFF
TGTGCCAGCAGTTTATTGGGCGGGGCGAGGGCTTTCTTT
>TRBJ2-5|TRBD2|TRBV7-2|NA
CASSSIAGSETQYF
TGTGCCAGCAGCTCAATAGCGGGTTCAGAGACCCAGTACTTC
>TRBJ2-7|NA|TRBV12-2|NA
CASRFFLAPWDRDFYEQYF
TGTGCAAGTCGCTTTTTTCTGGCGCCTTGGGACAGGGATTTCTACGAGCAGTACTTC
>TRBJ2-3|NA|TRBV29-1|NA
CSVVQVADTQYF
TGCAGCGTTGTTCAGGTCGCAGATACGCAGTATTTT
>TRBJ2-5|TRBD1|TRBV20-1|NA
CSARDQDRVLPETQYF
TGCAGTGCTAGAGACCAAGACAGGGTTCTACCCGAGACCCAGTACTTC
>TRBJ2-5|TRBD2|TRBV27|NA
CASSLSGSTLEQYF
TGTGCCAGCAGTCTTAGCGGGAGTACGTTAGAGCAGTACTTC
>TRBJ2-7|TRBD1|TRBV20-1|few
CSARDPGQVYEQYF
TGCAGTGCTAGAGACCCGGGACAGGTATACGAGCAGTACTTC
>TRBJ1-1|NA|TRBV20-1|NA
CSASGRGPTEAFF
TGCAGTGCTAGCGGTAGGGGTCCCACTGAAGCTTTCTTT
>TRBJ1-2|NA|TRBV7-9|NA
CASSRPRDLANYGYTF
TGTGCCAGCAGCCGACCGAGGGACTTGGCTAACTATGGCTACACCTTC
>TRBJ2-5|NA|TRBV28|NA
CASSGTIQETQYF
TGTGCCAGCAGCGGGACAATTCAAGAGACCCAGTACTTC
>TRBJ2-1|TRBD2|TRBV28|NA
CASSLARAGGPRDEQFF
TGTGCCAGCAGTTTAGCCCGAGCGGGAGGGCCTAGGGATGAGCAGTTCTTC
>TRBJ2-2|NA|TRBV12-3/TRBV12-4|NA
CASSPTATLGGELFF
TGTGCCAGCAGCCCTACGGCCACCTTGGGTGGGGAGCTGTTTTTT
>TRBJ2-3|TRBD2|TRBV5-1|once
CASSLDSGGSDTQYF
TGCGCCAGCAGCTTGGACAGTGGCGGGAGTGATACGCAGTATTTT
>TRBJ2-3|NA|TRBV27|few
CASSFIGGRGSDTQYF
TGTGCCAGCAGTTTTATCGGAGGGAGAGGGTCAGATACGCAGTATTTT
>TRBJ1-2|NA|TRBV7-2|NA
CASSLVNGQGGYTF
TGTGCCAGCAGCTTAGTTAATGGTCAGGGGGGCTACACCTTC
>TRBJ2-5|NA|TRBV20-1|NA
CSAMQETQYF
TGCAGTGCTATGCAAGAGACCCAGTACTTC
>TRBJ2-7|NA|TRBV5-6|NA
CASSLIRAEQYF
TGTGCCAGCAGCTTGATTCGAGCCGAGCAGTACTTC
>TRBJ2-1|TRBD2|TRBV7-9|NA
CASSLVTYLAGEYNEQFF
TGTGCCAGCAGCTTAGTTACCTACCTAGCGGGAGAGTACAATGAGCAGTTCTTC
>TRBJ2-3|NA|TRBV7-9|few
CASSPVVATDTQYF
TGTGCCAGCAGCCCCGTGGTAGCTACAGATACGCAGTATTTT
>TRBJ2-1|NA|TRBV6-6|NA
CASNDIPRVSYNEQFF
TGTGCCAGCAACGACATCCCGAGAGTCTCCTACAATGAGCAGTTCTTC
>TRBJ2-5|NA|TRBV7-9|NA
CASSQAMYQETQYF
TGTGCCAGCAGCCAAGCTATGTACCAAGAGACCCAGTACTTC
>TRBJ2-7|NA|TRBV11-2|NA
CASTKTGDEQYF
TGTGCCAGCACCAAGACAGGCGACGAGCAGTACTTC
>TRBJ2-1|TRBD2|TRBV12-3/TRBV12-4|once
CASRLILAGDEQFF
TGTGCCAGCAGGCTTATCCTAGCGGGGGATGAGCAGTTCTTC
>TRBJ2-5|NA|TRBV13|NA
CASSLDPSQETQYF
TGTGCCAGCAGCTTAGATCCGAGCCAAGAGACCCAGTACTTC
>TRBJ1-5|TRBD1|TRBV24-1|once
CATGQGSNQPQHF
TGTGCCACCGGACAGGGGAGCAATCAGCCCCAGCATTTT
>TRBJ1-1|NA|TRBV10-3|NA
CAISDGMNTEAFF
TGTGCCATCAGTGATGGGATGAACACTGAAGCTTTCTTT
>TRBJ2-7|TRBD1|TRBV5-6|NA
CASSSGQGWGQYF
TGTGCCAGCAGCTCGGGACAGGGGTGGGGGCAGTACTTC
>TRBJ1-1|NA|TRBV12-3/TRBV12-4|once
CASSLKQDYTEAFF
TGTGCCAGCAGTCTCAAACAGGACTACACTGAAGCTTTCTTT
>TRBJ2-7|TRBD2|TRBV29-1|NA
CSVGGLAGARVSYEQYF
TGCAGCGTTGGAGGACTAGCGGGAGCAAGGGTCTCCTACGAGCAGTACTTC
>TRBJ2-5|NA|TRBV11-3|few
CASSLDSWPLETQYF
TGTGCCAGCAGCTTAGACTCCTGGCCTTTGGAGACCCAGTACTTC
>TRBJ2-1|TRBD2|TRBV25-1|NA
CASSRSGGWGETQFF
TGTGCCAGCAGTCGTAGCGGGGGTTGGGGAGAGACCCAGTTCTTC
>TRBJ2-1|TRBD2|TRBV27|NA
CASSASLAGAKQFF
TGTGCCAGCAGTGCCTCTCTAGCGGGAGCGAAGCAGTTCTTC
>TRBJ1-1|NA|TRBV29-1|once
CSVFQVEAFF
TGCAGCGTGTTTCAGGTGGAAGCTTTCTTT
>TRBJ2-3|NA|TRBV6-5|NA
CASRNLATDTQYF
TGTGCCAGCAGAAATCTGGCCACAGATACGCAGTATTTT
>TRBJ1-4|NA|TRBV5-5|NA
CASSTEGNEKLFF
TGTGCCAGCAGTACTGAGGGTAATGAAAAACTGTTTTTT
>TRBJ2-1|TRBD1|TRBV7-2|once
CASSPGQLDNEQFF
TGTGCCAGCAGCCCGGGACAGCTGGACAATGAGCAGTTCTTC
>TRBJ2-4|NA|TRBV3-1|NA
CASSLEGVIQYF
TGTGCCAGCAGCCTCGAGGGAGTCATTCAGTACTTC
>TRBJ1-2|NA|TRBV29-1|NA
CSGGTYNYGYTF
TGCAGCGGGGGCACCTATAACTATGGCTACACCTTC
>TRBJ1-2|NA|TRBV7-8|NA
CASSLGGRPDNYGYTF
TGTGCCAGCAGCTTAGGTGGCAGGCCCGATAACTATGGCTACACCTTC
>TRBJ2-7|TRBD2|TRBV7-9|NA
CASSSGLAGILYEQYF
TGTGCCAGCAGCTCCGGACTAGCGGGGATACTCTACGAGCAGTACTTC
>TRBJ1-2|NA|TRBV5-1|NA
CASSLTSGDHYGYTF
TGCGCCAGCAGCTTGACATCAGGGGATCACTATGGCTACACCTTC
>TRBJ1-5|TRBD1|TRBV28|few
CASNTAGTGADQPQHF
TGTGCCAGTAATACTGCCGGGACAGGGGCGGATCAGCCCCAGCATTTT
>TRBJ2-7|NA|TRBV29-1|NA
CSVERHRLVIYEQYF
TGCAGCGTTGAAAGACACCGGCTGGTAATCTACGAGCAGTACTTC
>TRBJ2-4|TRBD2|TRBV4-3|NA
CASSRRTRDKNIQYF
TGCGCCAGCAGCCGACGGACTAGGGACAAAAACATTCAGTACTTC
>TRBJ2-7|NA|TRBV7-2|few
CASSPSPGYEQYF
TGTGCCAGCAGCCCCTCCCCGGGCTACGAGCAGTACTTC
>TRBJ1-2|NA|TRBV29-1|NA
CSVGSGREGYGYTF
TGCAGCGTTGGCTCTGGCAGGGAGGGTTATGGCTACACCTTC
>TRBJ2-7|NA|TRBV24-1|NA
CATSDHGTADEQYF
TGTGCCACCAGTGATCACGGGACGGCAGACGAGCAGTACTTC
>TRBJ2-1|NA|TRBV24-1|NA
CATSHRYNEQFF
TGTGCCACCAGTCACAGGTACAATGAGCAGTTCTTC
>TRBJ2-1|NA|TRBV28|NA
CASSLLPGASTPSSYNEQFF
TGTGCCAGCAGTTTATTGCCGGGGGCATCTACACCAAGCTCCTACAATGAGCAGTTCTTC
>TRBJ2-5|TRBD2|TRBV14|NA
CASSQSSGIGQETQYF
TGTGCCAGCAGCCAGTCTAGCGGGATTGGCCAAGAGACCCAGTACTTC
>TRBJ1-2|TRBD1|TRBV27|NA
CASSLGGTGVYGYTF
TGTGCCAGCAGTTTAGGCGGGACAGGGGTATATGGCTACACCTTC
>TRBJ2-3|NA|TRBV12-5|NA
CASGIGGFTDTQYF
TGTGCTAGTGGAATTGGGGGTTTCACAGATACGCAGTATTTT